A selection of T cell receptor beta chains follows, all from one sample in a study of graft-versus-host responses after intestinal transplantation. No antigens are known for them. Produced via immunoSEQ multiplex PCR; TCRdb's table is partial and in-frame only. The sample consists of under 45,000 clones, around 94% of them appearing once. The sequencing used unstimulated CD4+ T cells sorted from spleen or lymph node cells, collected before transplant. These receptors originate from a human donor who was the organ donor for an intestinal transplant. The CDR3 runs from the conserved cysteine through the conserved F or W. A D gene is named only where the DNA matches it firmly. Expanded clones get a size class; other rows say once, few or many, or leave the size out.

CAWGREVNVEKLFF,TGTGCCTGGGGAAGGGAGGTTAACGTTGAAAAACTGTTTTTT,TRBV30,-,-,TRBJ1-4
CASSLGQGAAEAFF,TGTGCCAGCTCACTGGGACAGGGGGCAGCTGAAGCTTTCTTT,TRBV18,TRBD1,-,TRBJ1-1
CASSFSTAEQYF,TGTGCCAGCAGCTTTTCGACAGCCGAGCAGTACTTC,TRBV7-2,-,-,TRBJ2-7
CASSPVAGWNEQYF,TGTGCCAGCAGCCCCGTAGCGGGGTGGAACGAGCAGTACTTC,TRBV9,TRBD2,-,TRBJ2-7
CASGVHNSPLHF,TGTGCCAGCGGGGTCCATAATTCACCCCTCCACTTT,TRBV6-5,-,-,TRBJ1-6
CAWSHVPDSSGNTIYF,TGTGCCTGGAGTCACGTCCCGGACAGCTCTGGAAACACCATATATTTT,TRBV30,-,-,TRBJ1-3
CASSNRAGANVLTF,TGTGCCAGCAGTAACAGGGCTGGGGCCAACGTCCTGACTTTC,TRBV28,-,-,TRBJ2-6
CASSLDRSNEKLFF,TGTGCCAGCAGCTTAGACAGAAGTAATGAAAAACTGTTTTTT,TRBV7-9,-,-,TRBJ1-4
CASSLVGEFTEAFF,TGTGCCAGCAGCTTAGTGGGGGAATTCACTGAAGCTTTCTTT,TRBV11-2,-,-,TRBJ1-1
CASSLGQVLGYTF,TGTGCCAGCAGCTTGGGACAGGTCTTGGGCTACACCTTC,TRBV5-6,-,-,TRBJ1-2
CASSERGEQYF,TGTGCCAGCAGTGAAAGGGGCGAGCAGTACTTC,TRBV2,-,once,TRBJ2-7
CARNRDSSSGNTIYF,TGTGCCAGGAATAGGGACTCCAGCTCTGGAAACACCATATATTTT,TRBV5-4,-,-,TRBJ1-3
CASSLGVWDTEAFF,TGTGCCAGCAGCCTAGGGGTCTGGGACACTGAAGCTTTCTTT,TRBV7-8,-,once,TRBJ1-1
CASSLGIGPNTGELFF,TGTGCCAGCAGCTTAGGTATAGGGCCGAACACCGGGGAGCTGTTTTTT,TRBV7-2,-,-,TRBJ2-2
CSVRRGGGAPEQYF,TGCAGCGTTAGGCGGGGCGGGGGGGCCCCCGAGCAGTACTTC,TRBV29-1,TRBD2,-,TRBJ2-7
CSVGGDNQPQHF,TGCAGCGTTGGAGGGGACAATCAGCCCCAGCATTTT,TRBV29-1,-,-,TRBJ1-5
CASSLVGGPHNEQFF,TGTGCCAGCAGCTTGGTGGGGGGGCCCCACAATGAGCAGTTCTTC,TRBV5-4,-,-,TRBJ2-1
CASSSGPALEAFF,TGCGCCAGCAGCAGCGGACCGGCTCTTGAAGCTTTCTTT,TRBV5-1,-,-,TRBJ1-1
CASSLVSGGAYEQYF,TGTGCCAGCAGCCTAGTAAGCGGGGGGGCCTACGAGCAGTACTTC,TRBV5-6,TRBD2,-,TRBJ2-7
CASSLDGGARQETQYF,TGTGCCAGCAGCTTAGATGGCGGGGCCCGTCAAGAGACCCAGTACTTC,TRBV7-9,-,-,TRBJ2-5
CAWTTGVNSVGETQYF,TGTGCCTGGACAACGGGGGTCAATAGCGTCGGAGAGACCCAGTACTTC,TRBV30,-,-,TRBJ2-5
CASSPTTGPAYGYTF,TGTGCCAGCTCACCGACGACAGGGCCAGCATATGGCTACACCTTC,TRBV18,TRBD1,-,TRBJ1-2
CASSFRGTEAFF,TGTGCCAGCAGCTTCAGGGGGACTGAAGCTTTCTTT,TRBV11-2,TRBD1,once,TRBJ1-1
CASSLAQVVLAGGPRENEQFF,TGTGCTAGCAGCTTAGCGCAGGTCGTGCTAGCGGGGGGACCTCGGGAGAATGAGCAGTTCTTC,TRBV7-7,TRBD2,-,TRBJ2-1
CASSFMLRQGLGYGYTF,TGTGCCAGCAGTTTTATGCTAAGACAGGGATTAGGCTATGGCTACACCTTC,TRBV28,TRBD1,-,TRBJ1-2
CASSPAEGTEAFF,TGTGCCAGCTCACCGGCAGAGGGCACTGAAGCTTTCTTT,TRBV18,-,-,TRBJ1-1
CATSRELAARQGPDGYTF,TGTGCCACCAGCAGAGAGTTGGCAGCTAGACAGGGTCCTGATGGCTACACCTTC,TRBV15,TRBD1,-,TRBJ1-2
CASSLAGRGLSDTQYF,TGCGCCAGCAGCTTGGCCGGGCGGGGCCTCTCAGATACGCAGTATTTT,TRBV5-1,-,-,TRBJ2-3
CASTQGREQFF,TGTGCCAGCACCCAAGGGAGAGAGCAGTTCTTC,TRBV6-5,-,-,TRBJ2-1
CASSSSGNGKLFF,TGTGCCAGCAGCTCTAGTGGTAATGGAAAACTGTTTTTT,TRBV7-9,-,-,TRBJ1-4
CASSIIGGTQYF,TGTGCCAGTAGTATTATTGGTGGTACGCAGTATTTT,TRBV19,-,-,TRBJ2-3
CASSLTGGYEQYF,TGTGCCAGCAGCTTGACAGGGGGCTACGAGCAGTACTTC,TRBV11-3,TRBD1,-,TRBJ2-7
CASRLTGGQETQYF,TGTGCCAGCAGACTCACAGGGGGCCAAGAGACCCAGTACTTC,TRBV28,TRBD1,-,TRBJ2-5
CASSYPGGAMNTEAFF,TGTGCCAGCAGTTACCCCGGTGGGGCCATGAACACTGAAGCTTTCTTT,TRBV28,-,-,TRBJ1-1
CASSSNTGELFF,TGTGCCAGCAGCTCGAACACCGGGGAGCTGTTTTTT,TRBV27,-,-,TRBJ2-2
CAWSVRREYEQYF,TGTGCCTGGAGTGTAAGAAGGGAATACGAGCAGTACTTC,TRBV30,-,-,TRBJ2-7
CASNERLRTDTQYF,TGTGCCAGCAACGAAAGGCTCCGCACAGATACGCAGTATTTT,TRBV21-1,-,-,TRBJ2-3
CASSYAGILAGNEQFF,TGTGCCAGCAGTTACGCCGGGATCCTGGCAGGCAATGAGCAGTTCTTC,TRBV6-5,-,-,TRBJ2-1
CASSLEGENTEAFF,TGTGCCAGCAGCTTGGAAGGGGAGAACACTGAAGCTTTCTTT,TRBV5-5,-,-,TRBJ1-1
CASSDKGAGNTIYF,TGTGCCAGCAGTGATAAGGGGGCTGGAAACACCATATATTTT,TRBV6-4,-,-,TRBJ1-3
CASTRLAGKSDTQYF,TGTGCCAGCACCAGACTAGCGGGGAAGTCAGATACGCAGTATTTT,TRBV27,TRBD2,-,TRBJ2-3
CASSYSSSGGAEVYF,TGTGCCAGCAGTTACTCGAGTAGCGGGGGGGCCGAGGTGTACTTC,TRBV6-6,TRBD2,-,TRBJ2-7
CASSLILLFPSGANVLTF,TGCGCCAGCAGCCTCATACTCCTGTTCCCCTCTGGGGCCAACGTCCTGACTTTC,TRBV4-3,-,-,TRBJ2-6
CASSQEVRGTEAFF,TGTGCCAGCAGTCAAGAAGTCCGGGGCACTGAAGCTTTCTTT,TRBV6-6,-,once,TRBJ1-1
CAWSVRTPNTEAFF,TGTGCCTGGAGTGTCAGGACTCCGAACACTGAAGCTTTCTTT,TRBV30,-,-,TRBJ1-1
CASSMRGHYGYTF,TGTGCCAGCAGTATGAGGGGGCACTATGGCTACACCTTC,TRBV6-1,TRBD1,-,TRBJ1-2
CASSYRLVSNTGELFF,TGTGCCAGCAGTTACCGGCTAGTCTCGAACACCGGGGAGCTGTTTTTT,TRBV6-5,-,once,TRBJ2-2
CASSEQGGQYSYNSPLHF,TGTGCCAGCAGTGAACAGGGGGGCCAGTACTCCTATAATTCACCCCTCCACTTT,TRBV2,TRBD1,-,TRBJ1-6
CASSTYGGETQYF,TGTGCCAGTAGTACTTACGGAGGGGAGACCCAGTACTTC,TRBV19,-,-,TRBJ2-5
CASSLGDRGFGYTF,TGCGCCAGCAGCTTGGGAGACAGGGGTTTTGGCTACACCTTC,TRBV5-1,TRBD1,-,TRBJ1-2